The rows below give T cell receptor beta chains drawn from one sample of a study of radiotherapy plus CTLA-4 blockade in lung cancer. Sequencing was performed with immunoSEQ multiplex PCR; in TCRdb, only in-frame clones are kept and a portion is missing. The sample has roughly 75,000 clones; 78% are singletons. The sequencing used peripheral blood, collected from a patient treated with radiotherapy plus ipilimumab. These receptors originate from a human donor with non-small cell lung cancer whose response to radiotherapy plus ipilimumab could not be evaluated. Some clones in this sample may be carry-over from other donors' samples. The conserved cysteine and the conserved F or W are not part of the CDR3 here. Each record gives: CDR3 protein, J gene, V gene.

ASSQGPSDTGELF | TRBJ2-2 | TRBV4-2
AWSVPRAGNTIY | TRBJ1-3 | TRBV30
ASSPRDYRGRDTEAF | TRBJ1-1 | TRBV4-2
ASSLWLAGVQETQY | TRBJ2-5 | TRBV28
ASSLSGQGAARDIQY | TRBJ2-4 | TRBV4-1
SVAGQGGYT | TRBJ1-2 | TRBV29-1
ASSPLAAGQPKNIQY | TRBJ2-4 | TRBV7-3
ATSRGEGTEAF | TRBJ1-1 | TRBV15
ASSVGTFDNSPLH | TRBJ1-6 | TRBV5-6
ASSLQGGSPLH | TRBJ1-6 | TRBV6-5
ASSLAPVQPQH | TRBJ1-5 | TRBV7-8
ASSRHRGQYEQY | TRBJ2-7 | TRBV11-2
AISGTRSYEQY | TRBJ2-7 | TRBV10-3
ASSTTTGAATYEQY | TRBJ2-7 | TRBV9
ASSLQGSSYEQY | TRBJ2-7 | TRBV5-8
ASSIGGSTDTQY | TRBJ2-3 | TRBV11-3